What follows are 7 T cell receptor beta chains derived from one specimen sequenced in a study of tumor-infiltrating lymphocytes in primary liver carcinoma. With a constant-region primer, TCR beta cDNA was made from approximately 510 ng of total RNA. Three rounds of nested multiplex PCR with slightly modified ARM-PCR produced TCR beta libraries. The first two PCR rounds used TRBV1-TRBV30 primers with a Cbeta primer, roughly 10 cycles each. Using its own MiXCR run on the multiplex PCR reads, TCRdb lists one record per CDR3 protein. This sample carries 330,000 or so distinct CDR3 sequences, roughly two thirds of them seen once, and the ten largest clones take 5% to 6.5%. Germline DNA was also extracted, with blood RNA taken from unsorted whole blood. The sample taken for sequencing was peripheral blood. Source of these receptors: a man in his forties with primary liver carcinoma and hepatitis B virus infection.

Of note for this clonotype: A much larger clone differs by one base, so this may be a read error. The rearrangement uses TRBV6-5 and TRBJ2-2; 7 nucleotides agree with TRBD2. Looked up from germline, CDR1 is MNHEY and CDR2 is SVGAGI. Unmatched junction bases numbered 12, after V lost 6 bases and J lost 2 bases. This CDR3 has 17 residues. DNA of the CDR3: TGTGCCAGCAGCCCGAATAGACCAGCGGGAAACACCGGGGAGCTGTTTTTT. Amino acid sequence: CASSPNRPAGNTGELFF.

V usage is TRBV24-1 and J usage is TRBJ2-7; no definite D call. Looked up from germline, CDR1 is KGHDR and CDR2 is SFDVKD. This CDR3 is 13 amino acids long. V dropped 3 bases and J dropped 3 bases, with 8 bases sitting between them. The CDR3 DNA reads as TGTGCCACCAGTGATCCCGTCCACTACGAGCAGTACTTC. Protein product: CATSDPVHYEQYF.

This chain joins TRBV11-1 and TRBJ1-5; 10 positions match TRBD1. The germline CDR1 and CDR2 sequences are SGHAT and FQDESV (reference sequence). V was clipped by 5 bases and J by 3 bases; unmatched bases: 4. The CDR3 runs to 15 residues. In nucleotides, the CDR3 is TGTGCCAGCAGCCGGGACAGGGGATACAATCAGCCCCAGCATTTT. It is translated as CASSRDRGYNQPQHF.

Regarding this clonotype: A read error may explain this, as a much larger clone is one base away. This rearrangement joins TRBV10-3 to TRBJ2-7; D not certain. CDR3 length: 14 residues. V was pared by 4 bases and J by 4 bases, with 14 bases between. Germline CDR1 ENHRY, CDR2 SYGVKD. In nucleotides, the CDR3 is TGTGCCATCAGTGGGCCTACGGACGGGTACGAGCAGTACTTC. Translated, it gives CAISGPTDGYEQYF.

With regard to this clonotype: An end of the junction does not agree with germline; a read error may underlie this. The V gene is TRBV4-1, the J gene TRBJ1-5, with a tentative D call TRBD1 (5 bases). CDR3 length: 17 amino acids. Germline V gene data show CDR1 as MGHRA and CDR2 as YSYEKL. CDR3 DNA sequence: TGCGCCAGCACCCAAGATTCAACAGGTGGCGACAATCAGCCCCAGCATTTT. This gives the protein CASTQDSTGGDNQPQHF.

As to this clonotype: This may be a read error, as it is one base from a much larger clone. V usage is TRBV5-4 and J usage is TRBJ1-2; 8 nucleotides align to TRBD1. J gave up 8 bases and V 0 bases, and 12 bases lay outside the gene matches. CDR3 length: 16 residues. In germline, CDR1 is SGHNT, CDR2 YYREEE (reference sequence). The CDR3 loop is CASSLGRTGTESGYTF. As DNA, the CDR3 is TGTGCCAGCAGCTTGGGGAGGACAGGGACCGAATCGGGCTACACCTTC.

This clonotype was picked up a small number of times. The chain uses TRBV13 and TRBJ2-2, with TRBD2 matching 9 bases. Unmatched junction bases numbered 4, after V lost 5 bases and J lost 3 bases. Germline-derived CDR1 and CDR2 are PRHDT and FYEKMQ (reference sequence). The CDR3 is 15 amino acids. DNA for the CDR3: TGTGCCAGCAGCGAGGGACTAGCTTACACCGGGGAGCTGTTTTTT. It translates to CASSEGLAYTGELFF.